This T cell receptor (beta chain) was sequenced in a study of T cell responses to AZD1222 COVID-19 vaccine. Study-level results: Spike was spanned by vaccine-associated CD4 TCRs, which were dominant at 160-218 and 743-854.

Measured with immunoSEQ multiplex PCR; TCRdb has only the in-frame clones, and not every one. The sample lists some 110,000 clones; approximately 86% were seen once. Of note for this clone: Its target is unknown.

This CDR3 contains 15 residues. V was clipped by 1 base and J by 2 bases; unmatched bases: 4. Germline CDR1 reads SNHLY; CDR2 reads FYNNEI. The clonotype was recovered from an adult who received the MenACWY meningococcal vaccine as a control. Sequenced material: peripheral blood, taken 28 days after the second dose of the MenACWY control vaccine. The chain has TRBV2 and TRBJ2-7; 8 nucleotides line up with TRBD1. The CDR3 loop reads CASSEDRGIAYEQYF. The CDR3 coding sequence is TGTGCCAGCAGTGAAGACAGGGGGATAGCCTACGAGCAGTACTTC. Variable domain in full (rest from reference TRBV2 and TRBJ2-7): EPEVTQTPSHQVTQMGQEVILRCVPISNHLYFYWYRQILGQKVEFLVSFYNNEISEKSEIFDDQFSVERPDGSNFTLKIRSTKLEDSAMYFCASSEDRGIAYEQYFGPGTRLTVT.